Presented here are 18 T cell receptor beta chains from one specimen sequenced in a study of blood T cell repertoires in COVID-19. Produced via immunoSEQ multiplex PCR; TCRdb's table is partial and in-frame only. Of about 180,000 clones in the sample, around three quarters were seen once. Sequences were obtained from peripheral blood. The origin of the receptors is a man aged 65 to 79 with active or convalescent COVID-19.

CDR3 in amino acids: CAWAAGGPGGELFF. The CDR3 region has the DNA TGTGCCTGGGCCGCGGGGGGGCCGGGCGGGGAGCTGTTTTTT. J is TRBJ2-2 and V is TRBV30; the match to TRBD2 covers 9 bases. The CDR3 runs to 14 residues. V was pared by 5 bases and J by 7 bases, with 8 bases of the junction left unmatched. Per the germline V gene, CDR1 is GTSNPN and CDR2 is SVGIG (reference sequence).

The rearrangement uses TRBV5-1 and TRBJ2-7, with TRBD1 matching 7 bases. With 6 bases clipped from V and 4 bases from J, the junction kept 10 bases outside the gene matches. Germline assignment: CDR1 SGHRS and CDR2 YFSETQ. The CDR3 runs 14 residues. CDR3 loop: CASNSGQGVYEQYF. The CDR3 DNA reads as TGCGCCAGCAACTCAGGTCAGGGGGTGTACGAGCAGTACTTC.

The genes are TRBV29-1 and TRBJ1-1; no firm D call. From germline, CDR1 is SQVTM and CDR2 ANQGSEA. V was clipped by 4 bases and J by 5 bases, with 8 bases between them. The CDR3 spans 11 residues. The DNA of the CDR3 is TGCAGCGTTGCCAGAGGAACTGAAGCTTTCTTT. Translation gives CSVARGTEAFF. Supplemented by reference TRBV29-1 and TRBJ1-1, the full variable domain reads SAVISQKPSRDICQRGTSLTIQCQVDSQVTMMFWYRQQPGQSLTLIATANQGSEATYESGFVIDKFPISRPNLTFSTLTVSNMSPEDSSIYLCSVARGTEAFFGQGTRLTVV.

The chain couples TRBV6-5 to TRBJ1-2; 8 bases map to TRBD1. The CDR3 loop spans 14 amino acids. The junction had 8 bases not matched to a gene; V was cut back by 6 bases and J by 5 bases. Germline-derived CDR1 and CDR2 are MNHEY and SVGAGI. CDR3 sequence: CASSPGTGNYGYTF. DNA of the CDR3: TGTGCCAGCAGCCCCGGGACAGGAAATTATGGCTACACCTTC.

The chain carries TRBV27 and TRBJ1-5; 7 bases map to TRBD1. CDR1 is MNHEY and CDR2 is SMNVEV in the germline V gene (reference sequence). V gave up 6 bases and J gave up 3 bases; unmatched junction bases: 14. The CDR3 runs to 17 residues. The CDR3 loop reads CASRRDYRDRNNQPQHF. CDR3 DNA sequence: TGTGCCAGCAGACGCGACTACCGGGACAGAAACAATCAGCCCCAGCATTTT.

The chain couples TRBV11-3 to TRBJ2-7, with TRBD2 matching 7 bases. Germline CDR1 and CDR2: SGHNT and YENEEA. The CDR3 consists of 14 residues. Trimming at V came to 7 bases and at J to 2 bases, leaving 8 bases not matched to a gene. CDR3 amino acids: CASTLAGLTYEQYF. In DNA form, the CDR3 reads TGTGCCAGCACTTTAGCGGGCCTAACCTACGAGCAGTACTTC.

CDR3 region: CASSQRLTSAGTDTQYF. The CDR3, as DNA: TGTGCCAGCAGCCAGAGACTCACTAGCGCAGGCACAGATACGCAGTATTTT. V is TRBV14 and J is TRBJ2-3, with 7 nucleotides matching TRBD2. Germline V CDR1 and CDR2: SGHDN, FVKESK. The CDR3 covers 17 residues. The junction had 10 bases not matched to a gene; V was cut back by 3 bases and J by 1 base. Full variable domain (missing parts from reference TRBV14 and TRBJ2-3): EAGVTQFPSHSVIEKGQTVTLRCDPISGHDNLYWYRRVMGKEIKFLLHFVKESKQDESGMPNNRFLAERTGGTYSTLKVQPAELEDSGVYFCASSQRLTSAGTDTQYFGPGTRLTVL.

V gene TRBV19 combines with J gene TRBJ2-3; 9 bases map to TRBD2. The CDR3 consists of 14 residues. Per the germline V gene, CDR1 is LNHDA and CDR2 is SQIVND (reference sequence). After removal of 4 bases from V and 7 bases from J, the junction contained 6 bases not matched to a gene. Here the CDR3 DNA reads TGTGCCAGTAGTAAAGGGACTAGCCGAAATACGCAGTATTTT. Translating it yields CASSKGTSRNTQYF.

CDR3 in amino acids: CASSLTVGPPFAYTF. CDR3 nucleotide sequence: TGTGCCAGCAGCTTGACAGTTGGGCCTCCTTTTGCCTACACCTTC. This sequence joins TRBV7-9 and TRBJ1-2, with a possible D match to TRBD1 (5 bases). V lost 3 bases and J 10 bases, leaving 21 bases between the germline ends. The CDR3 spans 15 residues. Germline V lookup: CDR1 SEHNR, CDR2 FQNEAQ (reference sequence).

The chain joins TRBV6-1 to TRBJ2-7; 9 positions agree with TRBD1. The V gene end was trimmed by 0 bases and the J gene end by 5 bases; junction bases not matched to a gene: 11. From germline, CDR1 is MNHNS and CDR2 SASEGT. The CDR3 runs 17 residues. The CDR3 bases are TGTGCCAGCAGTGAAGCTAAGCCAGACAGGGGGACCCACGAGCAGTACTTC. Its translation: CASSEAKPDRGTHEQYF.

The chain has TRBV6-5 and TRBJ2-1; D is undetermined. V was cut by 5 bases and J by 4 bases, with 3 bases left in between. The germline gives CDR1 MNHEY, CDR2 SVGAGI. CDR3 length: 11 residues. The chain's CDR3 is CASSQYNEQFF. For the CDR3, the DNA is TGTGCCAGCAGTCAGTACAATGAGCAGTTCTTC.

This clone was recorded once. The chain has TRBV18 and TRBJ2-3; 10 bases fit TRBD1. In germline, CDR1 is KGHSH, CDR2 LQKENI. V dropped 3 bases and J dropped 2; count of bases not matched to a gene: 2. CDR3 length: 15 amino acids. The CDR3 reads CASSPGQGFTDTQYF. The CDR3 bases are TGTGCCAGCTCACCGGGACAGGGGTTCACAGATACGCAGTATTTT.

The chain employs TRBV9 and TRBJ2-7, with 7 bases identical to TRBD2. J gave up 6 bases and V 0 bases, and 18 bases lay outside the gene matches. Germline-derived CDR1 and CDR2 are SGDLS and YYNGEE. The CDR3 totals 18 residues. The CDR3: CASSVGVRSGDSRGEQYF. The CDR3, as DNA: TGTGCCAGCAGCGTAGGGGTAAGAAGCGGGGACTCCCGGGGCGAGCAGTACTTC.

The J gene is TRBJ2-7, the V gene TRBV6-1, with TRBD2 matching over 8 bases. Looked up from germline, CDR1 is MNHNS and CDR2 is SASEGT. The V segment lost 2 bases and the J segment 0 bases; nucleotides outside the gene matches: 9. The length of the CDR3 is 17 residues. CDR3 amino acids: CASSERPRAGASYEQYF. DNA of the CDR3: TGTGCCAGCAGTGAAAGACCCAGAGCGGGAGCCTCCTACGAGCAGTACTTC.

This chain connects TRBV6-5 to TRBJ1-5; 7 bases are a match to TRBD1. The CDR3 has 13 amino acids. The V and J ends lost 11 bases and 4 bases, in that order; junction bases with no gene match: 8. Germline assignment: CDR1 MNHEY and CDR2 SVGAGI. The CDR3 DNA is TGTGCCTGCGCAAGGGGGCGGAATCAGCCCCAGCATTTT. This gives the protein CACARGRNQPQHF.

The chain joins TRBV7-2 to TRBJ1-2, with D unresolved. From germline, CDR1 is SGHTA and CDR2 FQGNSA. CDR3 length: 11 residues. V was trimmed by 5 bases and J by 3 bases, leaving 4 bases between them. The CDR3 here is CASSQDYGYTF. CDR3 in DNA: TGTGCCAGCAGCCAGGACTATGGCTACACCTTC. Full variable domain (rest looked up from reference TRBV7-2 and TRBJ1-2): GAGVSQSPSNKVTEKGKDVELRCDPISGHTALYWYRQSLGQGLEFLIYFQGNSAPDKSGLPSDRFSAERTGGSVSTLTIQRTQQEDSAVYLCASSQDYGYTFGSGTRLTVV.

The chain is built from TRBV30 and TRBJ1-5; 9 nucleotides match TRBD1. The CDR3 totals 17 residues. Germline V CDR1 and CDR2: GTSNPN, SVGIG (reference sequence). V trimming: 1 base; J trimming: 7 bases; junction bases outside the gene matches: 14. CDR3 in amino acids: CAWSGGTGSLWGQPQHF. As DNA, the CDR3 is TGTGCCTGGAGTGGGGGGACAGGGTCCCTTTGGGGGCAGCCCCAGCATTTT.

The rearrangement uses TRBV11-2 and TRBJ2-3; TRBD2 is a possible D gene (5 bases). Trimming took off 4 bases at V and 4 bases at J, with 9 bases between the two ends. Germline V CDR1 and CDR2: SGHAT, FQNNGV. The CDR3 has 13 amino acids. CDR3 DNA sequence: TGTGCCAGCAGCTACCCTAGCTCAGATACGCAGTATTTT. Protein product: CASSYPSSDTQYF.